The text below deals with one TCR beta chain. Its antigen is undetermined. Donors had nominal health at sampling but likely had unrecorded immune exposures. This sample is drawn from a study of cytomegalovirus exposure and HLA in healthy donors. Study at large: Among the approximately 380 donors who were genotyped, about 84% fell in the genetic ancestry cluster that is associated with self-reported Caucasian donors.

The study ran its PCR with 60 Vbeta and 13 Jbeta primers. Sequencing was performed with immunoSEQ multiplex PCR; in TCRdb, only in-frame clones are kept and a portion is missing. The data contain some 160,000 clones, approximately 76% of them singletons. V lost 2 bases and J lost 4; bases outside the gene matches: 8. Germline loops: CDR1 SGHRS, CDR2 YFSETQ. The CDR3 has 16 residues. Study-level results: Later analysis showed most CMV-associated TCR beta chains appearing HLA-restricted. Among TCR beta chains, those listed as cytomegalovirus-associated numbered around 180.

The J gene is TRBJ2-5, the V gene TRBV5-1; 10 bases are shared with TRBD2. The receptor was derived from a young woman in good health and CMV-seropositive. Sequenced: PBMCs. In nucleotides, the CDR3 is TGCGCCAGCAGCTTTGGTAGCGGGGGGTCGGCAGAGACCCAGTACTTC. Translated: CASSFGSGGSAETQYF.